This is a list of T cell receptor beta chains from one sample in a study of shared clonotypes between healthy human individuals. Clones were read by immunoSEQ multiplex PCR, and TCRdb kept only the in-frame ones, dropping some. The top ten hold around 13% of the sample, which has about 480,000 clones, approximately 79% seen once. The sample comprised PBMCs. The receptors were gathered from a woman aged 40 to 50 in good health. Some clones in this sample may be carry-over from other donors' samples. Both conserved end residues are part of each CDR3. D genes are given only for firm matches. For some rows the clone size is stated as once, few or many, or as a class when expanded; others skip it.

TRBV2,.,15,TRBJ1-3,.,CASSVTGISGNTIYF,TGTGCCAGCAGCGTAACAGGGATCTCTGGAAACACCATATATTTT
TRBV11-2,.,17,TRBJ1-1,.,CASSPRGVGKMNTEAFF,TGTGCCAGCAGCCCCCGGGGGGTTGGGAAAATGAACACTGAAGCTTTCTTT
TRBV7-2,.,15,TRBJ2-6,.,CASSKPGSGANVLTF,TGTGCCAGCAGCAAACCTGGCTCTGGGGCCAACGTCCTGACTTTC
TRBV5-1,once,16,TRBJ2-5,TRBD2,CASSLAPAGVQETQYF,TGCGCCAGCAGCTTGGCCCCAGCGGGAGTCCAAGAGACCCAGTACTTC
TRBV5-1,.,14,TRBJ2-6,.,CASSLSAGANVLTF,TGCGCCAGCAGCTTAAGCGCTGGGGCCAACGTCCTGACTTTC
TRBV7-9,.,15,TRBJ1-2,.,CASSLGGGPAHGYTF,TGTGCCAGCAGCTTAGGAGGCGGGCCAGCTCATGGCTACACCTTC
TRBV10-3,.,14,TRBJ2-7,TRBD1,CAISTGTGSWEQYF,TGTGCCATCAGTACCGGGACAGGGTCGTGGGAGCAGTACTTC
TRBV11-1,.,12,TRBJ1-2,TRBD1,CASSQRTGAYTF,TGTGCCAGCAGCCAACGGACAGGCGCCTACACCTTC
TRBV5-1,.,14,TRBJ2-1,TRBD1,CASKDRGLGNEQFF,TGCGCCAGCAAAGACAGGGGGCTCGGAAATGAGCAGTTCTTC
TRBV7-6,.,16,TRBJ2-3,TRBD1,CASSFSPQGAVDTQYF,TGTGCCAGCAGCTTTAGCCCACAGGGGGCGGTTGATACGCAGTATTTT
TRBV28,.,14,TRBJ2-7,TRBD2,CASRPGLAGGMQYF,TGTGCCAGCAGGCCGGGACTAGCGGGAGGGATGCAGTACTTC
TRBV29-1,.,15,TRBJ1-1,.,CSVGSQGGGVTEAFF,TGCAGCGTTGGTAGCCAGGGAGGGGGTGTCACTGAAGCTTTCTTT
TRBV10-3,.,13,TRBJ2-5,.,CAISTATGETQYF,TGTGCCATCAGTACAGCGACCGGAGAGACCCAGTACTTC
TRBV5-1,.,13,TRBJ2-7,.,CASSDSYSYEQYF,TGCGCCAGCAGCGACAGCTACTCCTACGAGCAGTACTTC
TRBV5-6,.,13,TRBJ1-1,.,CASSRNRNTEAFF,TGTGCCAGCAGTCGTAACAGGAACACTGAAGCTTTCTTT
TRBV5-1,.,16,TRBJ2-6,.,CASSGGAGSGANVLTF,TGCGCCAGCAGCGGGGGCGCGGGGTCTGGGGCCAACGTCCTGACTTTC
TRBV6-6,.,12,TRBJ1-1,.,CASSYDGTEAFF,TGTGCCAGCAGTTACGACGGCACTGAAGCTTTCTTT
TRBV5-1,.,16,TRBJ2-2,TRBD2,CASSLGTSGSTGELFF,TGCGCCAGCAGCTTGGGGACTAGCGGGAGTACCGGGGAGCTGTTTTTT
TRBV30,.,12,TRBJ2-1,.,CAWSYFGNEQFF,TGTGCCTGGAGTTATTTTGGGAATGAGCAGTTCTTC
TRBV7-3,.,15,TRBJ2-2,.,CASSPALDFHGELFF,TGTGCCAGCAGCCCCGCCCTGGACTTTCACGGGGAGCTGTTTTTT
TRBV4-2,.,17,TRBJ2-5,TRBD2,CASSQGITGGSQETQYF,TGTGCCAGCAGCCAAGGGATTACGGGAGGGTCCCAAGAGACCCAGTACTTC
TRBV30,.,14,TRBJ2-2,TRBD2,CAWTSGSWAGELFF,TGTGCCTGGACTAGCGGGAGTTGGGCCGGGGAGCTGTTTTTT
TRBV5-1,.,14,TRBJ2-7,.,CASSFGGSSYEQYF,TGCGCCAGCAGCTTCGGGGGAAGCTCCTACGAGCAGTACTTC
TRBV15,.,15,TRBJ1-2,TRBD1,CATSLRDRAHYGYTF,TGTGCCACCAGCTTAAGAGACAGGGCGCACTATGGCTACACCTTC
TRBV5-8,.,18,TRBJ1-5,TRBD1,CASSLGQGAMSGNQPQHF,TGTGCCAGCAGCTTGGGACAGGGGGCCATGAGTGGCAATCAGCCCCAGCATTTT
TRBV6-1,.,13,TRBJ2-4,.,CASSLLGKNIQYF,TGTGCCAGCAGCCTCCTCGGCAAAAACATTCAGTACTTC
TRBV7-8,.,15,TRBJ2-3,.,CASSRSGLSTDTQYF,TGTGCCAGCAGCCGTAGCGGTCTTAGCACAGATACGCAGTATTTT
TRBV19,.,12,TRBJ2-1,.,CASSQDYNEQFF,TGTGCCAGTAGTCAAGACTACAATGAGCAGTTCTTC
TRBV5-1,.,15,TRBJ2-2,.,CASSSGTANTGELFF,TGCGCCAGCAGCTCGGGGACGGCGAACACCGGGGAGCTGTTTTTT
TRBV7-2,.,15,TRBJ2-1,.,CASSLVVSSYNEQFF,TGTGCCAGCAGCTTAGTAGTTAGCTCCTACAATGAGCAGTTCTTC
TRBV21-1,once,16,TRBJ2-3,.,CARKSWLAGFTDTQYF,TGTGCCAGGAAGAGTTGGCTAGCGGGATTCACAGATACGCAGTATTTT
TRBV28,.,13,TRBJ1-1,.,CASSLGGGPRAFF,TGTGCCAGCAGTTTAGGCGGGGGGCCGCGAGCTTTCTTT
TRBV20-1,.,11,TRBJ2-7,.,CSAVQGYEQYF,TGCAGTGCTGTACAGGGCTACGAGCAGTACTTC
TRBV19,.,14,TRBJ1-5,.,CATTVRNSNQPQHF,TGTGCCACGACCGTCAGAAATAGCAATCAGCCCCAGCATTTT
TRBV5-1,.,15,TRBJ2-2,TRBD1,CASSSTGQNTGELFF,TGCGCCAGCAGCTCGACAGGGCAGAACACCGGGGAGCTGTTTTTT
TRBV7-9,few,16,TRBJ1-2,.,CASSPRTRGGNYGYTF,TGTGCCAGCAGCCCGAGAACCAGGGGAGGCAACTATGGCTACACCTTC
TRBV30,.,13,TRBJ2-7,TRBD2,CAWSGLAGVKQYF,TGTGCCTGGAGCGGACTAGCGGGAGTGAAGCAGTACTTC
TRBV5-6,.,14,TRBJ2-3,TRBD2,CASSLSGSTDTQYF,TGTGCCAGCAGCTTAAGCGGGAGTACAGATACGCAGTATTTT
TRBV5-4,.,15,TRBJ1-6,.,CASSSMSGGPTPLHF,TGTGCCAGCAGCTCCATGTCAGGAGGGCCAACACCCCTCCACTTT
TRBV6-1,.,14,TRBJ1-1,TRBD1,CASSGDSRNTEAFF,TGTGCCAGCAGTGGGGACAGTCGGAACACTGAAGCTTTCTTT
TRBV7-2,.,15,TRBJ2-2,TRBD1,CASSYGTANTGELFF,TGTGCCAGCAGCTACGGGACAGCGAACACCGGGGAGCTGTTTTTT
TRBV5-3,once,13,TRBJ2-7,TRBD2,CARRTSGRIEQYF,TGTGCCAGACGGACTAGCGGGCGAATCGAGCAGTACTTC
TRBV7-3,.,16,TRBJ2-1,.,CASSLGGDPSYNEQFF,TGTGCCAGCAGCTTGGGGGGCGATCCCTCCTACAATGAGCAGTTCTTC
TRBV5-1,.,14,TRBJ2-7,.,CASSLGPQAYEQYF,TGCGCCAGCAGCTTGGGCCCCCAAGCCTACGAGCAGTACTTC
TRBV9,few,15,TRBJ1-1,.,CASSRTGQQNTEAFF,TGTGCCAGCAGCAGAACCGGACAGCAGAACACTGAAGCTTTCTTT
TRBV7-9,.,13,TRBJ1-1,.,CASSHQGSTEAFF,TGTGCCAGCAGCCACCAAGGGAGCACTGAAGCTTTCTTT
TRBV5-1,.,16,TRBJ2-1,.,CASSSQPHKPELEQFF,TGCGCCAGCAGCTCGCAGCCTCATAAACCCGAGCTTGAGCAGTTCTTC
TRBV2,.,15,TRBJ2-2,TRBD2,CASGPLLAGVGELFF,TGTGCCAGCGGGCCCCTACTAGCGGGAGTTGGGGAGCTGTTTTTT
TRBV18,.,14,TRBJ1-1,TRBD1,CASSQGGGGTEAFF,TGTGCCAGCTCCCAGGGGGGAGGCGGGACTGAAGCTTTCTTT
TRBV6-5,.,11,TRBJ2-3,.,CASSQGDTQYF,TGTGCCAGCAGCCAGGGAGATACGCAGTATTTT
TRBV9,once,13,TRBJ2-2,.,CASTAPAGGELFF,TGTGCCAGCACCGCTCCGGCGGGGGGGGAGCTGTTTTTT
TRBV2,few,14,TRBJ2-7,TRBD2,CASRLAGSAGEQYF,TGTGCCAGCAGACTAGCGGGATCGGCGGGCGAGCAGTACTTC
TRBV10-3,.,14,TRBJ2-2,.,CAIGGREATGELFF,TGTGCCATCGGTGGGAGAGAAGCAACCGGGGAGCTGTTTTTT
TRBV5-4,.,15,TRBJ2-7,TRBD1,CASSSGQGGPYEQYF,TGTGCCAGCAGCTCGGGACAGGGGGGTCCCTACGAGCAGTACTTC
TRBV7-3,.,14,TRBJ2-7,TRBD2,CASSLWASGCEQYF,TGTGCCAGCAGCTTATGGGCTAGCGGGTGCGAGCAGTACTTC
TRBV28,.,12,TRBJ2-1,TRBD2,CASSFMREGEFF,TGTGCCAGCAGTTTTATGCGGGAGGGAGAGTTCTTC
TRBV19,.,11,TRBJ2-5,.,CASSEQETQYF,TGTGCCAGTAGTGAACAAGAGACCCAGTACTTC